Sequencing of this TCR beta chain was carried out in a study of cytomegalovirus exposure and HLA in healthy donors. The primer mix had 60 Vbeta and 13 Jbeta primers. Assay used: immunoSEQ multiplex PCR; TCRdb lists only in-frame clones, some missing. Among just over 150,000 clones, around 84% were seen once, and the ten largest hold approximately 3%. The germline V gene encodes CDR1 MNHEY and CDR2 SMNVEV (reference sequence). V gave up 3 bases and J gave up 6 bases, with 12 bases separating them. CDR3 length: 13 residues. Sequencing was performed on PBMCs. The rearrangement joins TRBV27 to TRBJ2-7; D unresolved. The origin of this receptor is a woman aged 40 to 50 in good health and CMV-seronegative. CDR3: CASSLAPLLEQYF. The CDR3 region has the DNA TGTGCCAGCAGTTTGGCACCTCTGCTCGAGCAGTACTTC.